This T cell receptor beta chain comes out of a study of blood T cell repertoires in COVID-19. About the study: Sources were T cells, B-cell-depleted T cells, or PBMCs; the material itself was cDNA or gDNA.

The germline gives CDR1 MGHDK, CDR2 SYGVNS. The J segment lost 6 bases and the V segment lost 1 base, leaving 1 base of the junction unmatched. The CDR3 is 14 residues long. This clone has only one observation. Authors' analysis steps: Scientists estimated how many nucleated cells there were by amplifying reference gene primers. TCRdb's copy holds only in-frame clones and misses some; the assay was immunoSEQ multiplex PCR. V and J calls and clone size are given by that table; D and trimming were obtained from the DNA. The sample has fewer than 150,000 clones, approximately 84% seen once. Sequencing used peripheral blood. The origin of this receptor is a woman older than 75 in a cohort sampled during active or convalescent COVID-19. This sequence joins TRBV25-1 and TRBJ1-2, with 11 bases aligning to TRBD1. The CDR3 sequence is CASSESDRGHGYTF. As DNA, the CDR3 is TGTGCCAGCAGTGAATCGGACAGGGGGCATGGCTACACCTTC.